The 3 T cell receptor beta chains presented below share a single source sample, sequenced in a study of blood T cell repertoires in COVID-19. Assay: immunoSEQ multiplex PCR; the TCRdb copy retains only in-frame clones and omits some. This table has about 140,000 clones, around 82% appearing once. Material for sequencing was peripheral blood. The receptors come from a human donor in a cohort sampled during active COVID-19.

This chain links TRBV11-2 with TRBJ2-5; D is perhaps TRBD1 (5 bases). Germline CDR1 is SGHAT and CDR2 is FQNNGV. The V end lost 5 bases, the J end lost 2 bases, and 15 bases lay between the germline ends. This CDR3 is 15 amino acids long. For the CDR3, the DNA is TGTGCCAGCAGCCTCCAGCAGGGTGGACAAGAGACCCAGTACTTC. It yields the protein CASSLQQGGQETQYF.

Only one count was recorded for this clone. The genes are TRBV5-1 and TRBJ1-2; 8 nucleotides align to TRBD1. The CDR3 extends over 15 amino acids. Germline CDR1 reads SGHRS; CDR2 reads YFSETQ. With V trimmed by 4 bases and J by 2 bases, 7 bases remained unmatched. CDR3 region: CASSPGGQGNYGYTF. As DNA, the CDR3 is TGCGCCAGCAGCCCTGGCGGACAGGGAAACTATGGCTACACCTTC.

V is TRBV28 and J is TRBJ2-4, with D possibly being TRBD1 (5 bases). This CDR3 spans 17 amino acids. CDR1 and CDR2 from the germline V gene are MDHEN and SYDVKM. V was cut by 5 bases and J by 1 base, with 18 bases left in between. The CDR3, as DNA: TGTGCCAGCAGTATGGTGGGGCTAGGACGTGCCAAAAACATTCAGTACTTC. Translating gives CASSMVGLGRAKNIQYF. The complete variable domain, with remaining parts taken from reference TRBV28 and TRBJ2-4, reads DVKVTQSSRYLVKRTGEKVFLECVQDMDHENMFWYRQDPGLGLRLIYFSYDVKMKEKGDIPEGYSVSREKKERFSLILESASTNQTSMYLCASSMVGLGRAKNIQYFGAGTRLSVL.